This TCR beta chain was obtained from a study of cytomegalovirus exposure and HLA in healthy donors. Donors consisted of healthy bone marrow donors. This clone was found a few times. The CDR3 consists of 15 residues. V shed 3 bases, J shed 5 bases, and the junction held 8 bases outside the gene matches. Germline V CDR1 and CDR2: SGDLS, YYNGEE. The PCR ran on 60 Vbeta and 13 Jbeta primers. The repertoire was sequenced with immunoSEQ multiplex PCR; TCRdb's copy has only in-frame clones and lacks some. Found here are 150,000 to 200,000 clones, 65% to 90% of them singletons; the top ten hold over 2%. The chain employs TRBV9 and TRBJ1-2; 9 nucleotides line up with TRBD1. The sample taken for sequencing was PBMCs. This sequence originates from a woman aged 50 to 60 in good health and CMV-seronegative. CDR3 loop: CASSAGTGQKYGYTF. DNA for the CDR3: TGTGCCAGCAGCGCCGGGACAGGGCAGAAGTATGGCTACACCTTC.